This T cell receptor beta chain was observed in a study of blood T cells in healthy people across ages. The second PCR ran about 6 to 12 cycles with a sample-barcoded 5' primer and J-beta primers. A single record per CDR3 protein comes from TCRdb applying MiXCR to the 5' RACE reads. The data contain about 930,000 distinct CDR3 sequences, almost 30% of them singletons. The same data also contributed to another study, on T cells of mothers and their children.

The TCR comes from a woman in her 40s in good health. Specimen: blood.

CDR3 nucleotides: TGTGCCAGCAGCCAAGCGGGACAGGACAACACTGAAGCTTTCTTT. The encoded protein is CASSQAGQDNTEAFF. The V gene is TRBV3-1, the J gene TRBJ1-1; 8 bases are shared with TRBD1. J gave up 2 bases and V 1 base, and 3 bases lay outside the gene matches. This CDR3 region has 15 residues. In germline, CDR1 is LGHDT, CDR2 YNNKEL (reference sequence). Together with reference TRBV3-1 and TRBJ1-1, the CDR3 gives the full variable domain: DTAVSQTPKYLVTQMGNDKSIKCEQNLGHDTMYWYKQDSKKFLKIMFSYNNKELIINETVPNRFSPKSPDKAHLNLHINSLELGDSAVYFCASSQAGQDNTEAFFGQGTRLTVV.